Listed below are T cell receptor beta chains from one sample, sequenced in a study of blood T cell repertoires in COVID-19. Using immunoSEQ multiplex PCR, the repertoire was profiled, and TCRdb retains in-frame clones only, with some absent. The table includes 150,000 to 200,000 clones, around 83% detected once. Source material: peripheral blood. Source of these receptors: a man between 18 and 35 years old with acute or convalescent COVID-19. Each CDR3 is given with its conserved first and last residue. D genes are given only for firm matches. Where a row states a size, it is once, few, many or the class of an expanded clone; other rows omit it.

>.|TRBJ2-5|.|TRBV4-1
TGCGCCAGCAGCCAAGATCGGCGCACGGGTGTATGGGAGACCCAGTACTTC
CASSQDRRTGVWETQYF
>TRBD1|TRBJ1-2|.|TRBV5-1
TGCGCCAGCAGCGGGGGACAGGCGAACTATGGCTACACCTTC
CASSGGQANYGYTF
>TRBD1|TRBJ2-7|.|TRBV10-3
TGTGCCATCAGTGAGTCCAGGACAGGGGAGACCTACGAGCAGTACTTC
CAISESRTGETYEQYF
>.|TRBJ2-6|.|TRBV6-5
TGTGCCAGCAGCCGGGTTGTAAGGGCCAACGTCCTGACTTTC
CASSRVVRANVLTF
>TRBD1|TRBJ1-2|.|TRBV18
TGTGCCAGCTCAAGCGGGACAGGGGATTATGGCTACACCTTC
CASSSGTGDYGYTF
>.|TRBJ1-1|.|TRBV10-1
TGCGCCAGCAGTGAGTGGAGGAACACTGAAGCTTTCTTT
CASSEWRNTEAFF
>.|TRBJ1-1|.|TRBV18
TGTGCCAGCTCACCATTCAGGGAGAACACTGAAGCTTTCTTT
CASSPFRENTEAFF
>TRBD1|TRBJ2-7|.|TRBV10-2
TGCGCCAGCCGCGGAGGACAGGGTAATAGCGAGCAGTACTTC
CASRGGQGNSEQYF
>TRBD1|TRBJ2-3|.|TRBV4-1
TGCGCCAGCAGCCCCCGGGACAGGGAGACAGATACGCAGTATTTT
CASSPRDRETDTQYF
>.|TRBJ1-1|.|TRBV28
TGTGCCAGCAGTTTAGAGGTTTTGGACACTGAAGCTTTCTTT
CASSLEVLDTEAFF
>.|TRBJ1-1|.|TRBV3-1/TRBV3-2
TGTGCCAGCAGCCTCGGGGGGATAAACGGTGAAGCTTTCTTT
CASSLGGINGEAFF
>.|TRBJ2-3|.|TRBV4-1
TGCGCCAGCAGCCAAGTCTCGCGGAGCACAGATACGCAGTATTTT
CASSQVSRSTDTQYF
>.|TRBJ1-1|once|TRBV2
TGTGCCACCCTACAGGGAATGAACACTGAAGCTTTCTTT
CATLQGMNTEAFF
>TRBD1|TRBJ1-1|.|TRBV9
TGTGCCAGCAGCGGCCGGACAGGGAGTAGAATGAACACTGAAGCTTTCTTT
CASSGRTGSRMNTEAFF
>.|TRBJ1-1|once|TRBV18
TGTGCCAGCTCACCACAAGCGGAGGGAGCTTTCTTT
CASSPQAEGAFF
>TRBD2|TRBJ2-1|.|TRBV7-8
TGTGCCAGCAGCTTAGCCACTAGCGGGGGGCACAATGAGCAGTTCTTC
CASSLATSGGHNEQFF
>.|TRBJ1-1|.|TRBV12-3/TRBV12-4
TGTGCCAGCAGTTCCCTCGGACTCGAAGCTTTCTTT
CASSSLGLEAFF
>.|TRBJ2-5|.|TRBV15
TGTGCCACCAGCAGAGTAGGGGATAAGGAGACCCAGTACTTC
CATSRVGDKETQYF
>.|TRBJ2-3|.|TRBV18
TGTGCCAGCTCACGGGGTCCCACAGGGGATACGCAGTATTTT
CASSRGPTGDTQYF
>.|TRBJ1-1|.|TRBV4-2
TGTGCCAGCAGCCAAGAGCGCGGGGGGCACACTGAAGCTTTCTTT
CASSQERGGHTEAFF
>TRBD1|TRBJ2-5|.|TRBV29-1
TGCAGCGTGGACCCAGGACAGGGGTTGGGGACCCAGTACTTC
CSVDPGQGLGTQYF
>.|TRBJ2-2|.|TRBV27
TGTGCCAGCAGTTTGGAGGGGGCAGAAACCGGGGAGCTGTTTTTT
CASSLEGAETGELFF
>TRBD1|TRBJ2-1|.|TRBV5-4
TGTGCCAGCAGCTTGGTACAGGGGGCGAGCCATGAGCAGTTCTTC
CASSLVQGASHEQFF
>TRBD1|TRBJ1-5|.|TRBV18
TGTGCCAGCTCACCAAGACAGGGGGTGATTCAGCCCCAGCATTTT
CASSPRQGVIQPQHF
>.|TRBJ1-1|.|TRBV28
TGTGCCAGCAGTTCCCAAGCAGGGGATAACACTGAAGCTTTCTTT
CASSSQAGDNTEAFF
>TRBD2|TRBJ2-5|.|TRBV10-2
TGCGCCAGCAGTGAGTTAGCGTCTAGCGGGTGGCAGACCCAGTACTTC
CASSELASSGWQTQYF
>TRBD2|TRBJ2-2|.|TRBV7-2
TGTGCCAGCAGCTTAGTGCCAGCGGGGGGGCCGGACACCGGGGAGCTGTTTTTT
CASSLVPAGGPDTGELFF
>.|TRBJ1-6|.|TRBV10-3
TGTGCCATCAGTGAACTGACGGGTGGTAATTCACCCCTCCACTTT
CAISELTGGNSPLHF
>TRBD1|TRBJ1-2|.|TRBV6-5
TGTGCCAGCCGGGACAGGGCTAACTATGGCTACACCTTC
CASRDRANYGYTF
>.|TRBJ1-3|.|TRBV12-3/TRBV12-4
TGTGCCAGCAGTTTCTTCAGAGGAAACACCATATATTTT
CASSFFRGNTIYF
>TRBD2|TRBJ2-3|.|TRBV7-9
TGTGCCAGCAGCTTACTAGCGGGGGGGACAGATACGCAGTATTTT
CASSLLAGGTDTQYF
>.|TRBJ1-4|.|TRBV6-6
TGTGCCAGCACCTTTCAGGGAGGTCTGTTTTTT
CASTFQGGLFF
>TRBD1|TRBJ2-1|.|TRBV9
TGTGCCAGCAGCGTAATAGGGACAGGGGTCAATGAGCAGTTCTTC
CASSVIGTGVNEQFF
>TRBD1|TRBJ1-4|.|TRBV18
TGTGCCAGCTCACCATTGGGACAGGGGGCAACTAATGAAAAACTGTTTTTT
CASSPLGQGATNEKLFF
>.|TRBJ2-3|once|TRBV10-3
TGTGCCATCAGCCCTGCCAGGGGATTAGGCAGCACAGATACGCAGTATTTT
CAISPARGLGSTDTQYF
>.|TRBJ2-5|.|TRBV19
TGTGCCAGTAGTATAGCCGGGGTCCCGCAAGAGACCCAGTACTTC
CASSIAGVPQETQYF
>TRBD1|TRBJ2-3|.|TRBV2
TGTGCCAGCAGTAACGGACAGGGGGGCACAGATACGCAGTATTTT
CASSNGQGGTDTQYF
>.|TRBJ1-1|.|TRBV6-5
TGTGCCAGCCTGGGTCTGGGGGCAAGATCTGAAGCTTTCTTT
CASLGLGARSEAFF
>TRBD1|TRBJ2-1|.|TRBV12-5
TGTGCTAGTGGTTTGACACCGACAGGGGGCTACAATGAGCAGTTCTTC
CASGLTPTGGYNEQFF
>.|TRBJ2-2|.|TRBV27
TGTGCCAGCAGTCTGACACTCACCGGGGAGCTGTTTTTT
CASSLTLTGELFF
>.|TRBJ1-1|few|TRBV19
TGTGCCAGTAGTACAAAATTAACAGGGATGAACACTGAAGCTTTCTTT
CASSTKLTGMNTEAFF
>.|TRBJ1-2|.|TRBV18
TGTGCCAGCTCACGGGGGGAGAACTATGGCTACACCTTC
CASSRGENYGYTF
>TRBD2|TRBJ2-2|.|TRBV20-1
TGCAGTGCTAGTGGACTAGCGAAGAACACCGGGGAGCTGTTTTTT
CSASGLAKNTGELFF
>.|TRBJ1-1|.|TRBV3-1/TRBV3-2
TGTGCCAGCAGCCGTGGACAGTTCATGAACACTGAAGCTTTCTTT
CASSRGQFMNTEAFF
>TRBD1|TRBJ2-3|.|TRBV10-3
TGTGCCATCGGAGGTGGGGACAGGGGGACAGATACGCAGTATTTT
CAIGGGDRGTDTQYF
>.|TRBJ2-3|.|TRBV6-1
TGTGCCAGCAGTGACAGGGGCCGCGCAGATACGCAGTATTTT
CASSDRGRADTQYF
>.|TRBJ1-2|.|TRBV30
TGTGCCTGGAGTGTACTTCAGGGTGATAACTATGGCTACACCTTC
CAWSVLQGDNYGYTF
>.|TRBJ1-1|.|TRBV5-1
TGCGCCAGCAGCTTGGAGGTCAGGGTAGGCACTGAAGCTTTCTTT
CASSLEVRVGTEAFF
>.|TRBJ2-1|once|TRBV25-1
TGTGCCAGCAGTGAATGGGGCGGGGTCTCCTACAATGAGCAGTTCTTC
CASSEWGGVSYNEQFF
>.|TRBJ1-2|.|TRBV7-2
TGTGCCAGCAGCCGAGATTATGGCTACACCTTC
CASSRDYGYTF
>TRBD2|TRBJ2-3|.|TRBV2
TGTGCCAGCAAGCGGGAGAGCACAGATACGCAGTATTTT
CASKRESTDTQYF
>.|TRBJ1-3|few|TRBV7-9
TGTGCCAGCAGCTTAGTAACAGGGAATGGAAACACCATATATTTT
CASSLVTGNGNTIYF
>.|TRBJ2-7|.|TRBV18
TGTGCCAGCTCACTAGACAGCTACGAGCAGTACTTC
CASSLDSYEQYF
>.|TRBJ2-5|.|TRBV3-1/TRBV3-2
TGTGCCAGCAGCCCCTGGGACACCCAAGAGACCCAGTACTTC
CASSPWDTQETQYF
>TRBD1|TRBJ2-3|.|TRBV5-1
TGCGCCAGCAGTCCGGAACCGACAGGGGGCATGTCAGATACGCAGTATTTT
CASSPEPTGGMSDTQYF
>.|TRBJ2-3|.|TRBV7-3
TGTGCCAGCAGCTTACTGGGCGCAGGTACAGATACGCAGTATTTT
CASSLLGAGTDTQYF
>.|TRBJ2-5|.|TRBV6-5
TGTGCCAGCAGTTACTCGATGCCAGATAAGACCCAGTACTTC
CASSYSMPDKTQYF
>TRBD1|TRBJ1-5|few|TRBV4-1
TGCGCCAGCAGCCAAGATCATATGAGGGACAGGATTCCGCCCCAGCATTTT
CASSQDHMRDRIPPQHF
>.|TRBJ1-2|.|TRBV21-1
TGTGCCAGCAGCAAAGAGGACGGGACAGGCGATGGCTACACCTTC
CASSKEDGTGDGYTF
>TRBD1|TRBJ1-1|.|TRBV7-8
TGTGCCAGCAGCTTCCGACAGGGGTTCACTGAAGCTTTCTTT
CASSFRQGFTEAFF